Below, 17 T cell receptor beta chains from the same sample are listed, as sequenced in a study of T cell changes during pregnancy in multiple sclerosis. Produced via immunoSEQ multiplex PCR; TCRdb's table is partial and in-frame only. There are under 40,000 clones in the sample; 85% to 95% occur only once, and about 8.3% lies in the top ten. The sequences come from CD8+ T cells from peripheral blood mononuclear cells, collected in the third trimester of pregnancy. The receptors originated from a female donor with multiple sclerosis, enrolled in a pregnancy study.

The chain carries TRBV27 and TRBJ1-1, with D possibly matching TRBD1 (5 bases). The CDR3 contains 19 residues. CDR1 and CDR2 (germline): MNHEY, SMNVEV (reference sequence). V was pared by 4 bases and J by 1 base, with 25 bases between. The DNA for the CDR3 is TGTGCCAGCAGTTACAACAACCAGCAGGGTCTCCAATGGAACACTGAAGCTTTCTTT. Protein sequence: CASSYNNQQGLQWNTEAFF.

The V and J genes are TRBV27 and TRBJ2-1, with TRBD2 matching over 13 bases. The CDR3 is 15 amino acids. Germline V gives CDR1 MNHEY, CDR2 SMNVEV (reference sequence). After removal of 5 bases from V and 4 bases from J, the junction contained 2 bases not matched to a gene. The CDR3 sequence: CASSLGLAGYNEQFF. CDR3 nucleotides: TGTGCCAGCAGTCTGGGACTAGCGGGGTACAATGAGCAGTTCTTC.

V usage is TRBV11-2 and J usage is TRBJ1-2; maybe TRBD1 (5 bases). The CDR3 loop spans 16 amino acids. Trimming shortened V by 5 bases and J by 4 bases, and 20 bases separated the two germline ends. Germline V gene lookup returns CDR1 SGHAT and CDR2 FQNNGV. CDR3 protein: CASSLWRGGASYGYTF. CDR3 nucleotide sequence: TGTGCCAGCAGCCTTTGGAGGGGAGGAGCGTCCTATGGCTACACCTTC.

The chain is built from TRBV5-5 and TRBJ1-2, with D maybe TRBD1 (6 bases). The CDR3 totals 14 residues. The germline V gene encodes CDR1 SGHKS and CDR2 YYEKEE (reference sequence). The V gene lost 0 bases and the J gene lost 5 bases, with 11 bases spanning the gap. CDR3 sequence reads: CASSLEQGQYGYTF. The CDR3 nucleotides are TGTGCCAGCAGCTTGGAACAGGGTCAGTATGGCTACACCTTC.

This sequence joins TRBV4-2 and TRBJ1-1, with 7 bases fitting TRBD1. CDR1 is LGHNA and CDR2 is YNFKEQ in the germline V gene. The junction had 9 bases not matched to a gene; V was cut back by 4 bases and J by 4 bases. This CDR3 is built from 15 residues. This CDR3 is CASSPQQGTVTEAFF. The DNA of the CDR3 is TGTGCCAGCAGCCCCCAGCAGGGGACAGTCACTGAAGCTTTCTTT.

This rearrangement joins TRBV6-6 to TRBJ1-5; possible D gene TRBD1, 6 bases. CDR1 is MNHNY, CDR2 SVGAGI, per germline (reference sequence). The CDR3 is 13 residues long. V lost 8 bases and J 4 bases, leaving 12 bases between the germline ends. For the CDR3, the DNA is TGTGCCAGCGAGGGGGGGGGAAATCAGCCCCAGCATTTT. This sequence encodes CASEGGGNQPQHF.

This chain joins TRBV9 and TRBJ2-1; 7 nucleotides align to TRBD1. Losses at the gene ends were 1 base for V and 5 bases for J; bases not matched to a gene: 6. Germline values: CDR1 SGDLS, CDR2 YYNGEE. This CDR3 spans 15 amino acids. In nucleotides, the CDR3 is TGTGCCAGCAGCGTAAGTACAGGGGCCCACAATGAGCAGTTCTTC. Amino acid sequence: CASSVSTGAHNEQFF.

The gene calls are TRBV6-1 and TRBJ1-1, with D maybe TRBD1 (6 bases). Looked up from germline, CDR1 is MNHNS and CDR2 is SASEGT. With 3 bases removed from V and 1 base from J, the gap between germline ends came to 9 bases. There are 14 residues in the CDR3. The CDR3 DNA is TGTGCCAGCAGTGATGACAGGTCGAACACTGAAGCTTTCTTT. Translating gives CASSDDRSNTEAFF.

The CDR3 region is CASSLLAKQGAYREKLFF. CDR3 nucleotide sequence: TGTGCCAGCAGTTTATTGGCCAAACAGGGGGCGTATCGGGAAAAACTGTTTTTT. The chain joins TRBV27 to TRBJ1-4; TRBD1 aligns across 9 bases. With V trimmed by 1 base and J by 8 bases, 14 bases remained unmatched. Per the germline V gene, CDR1 is MNHEY and CDR2 is SMNVEV (reference sequence). This CDR3 is 18 amino acids long.

The chain combines TRBV25-1 with TRBJ1-2; TRBD1 is a possible D gene (5 bases). V was trimmed by 2 bases and J by 6 bases, leaving 7 bases between them. Per the germline V gene, CDR1 is MGHDK and CDR2 is SYGVNS. This CDR3 spans 12 amino acids. The CDR3 DNA sequence: TGTGCCAGCAGTGAACAGGGTGATGGCTACACCTTC. Residues: CASSEQGDGYTF.

This clone was counted a single time. The chain joins TRBV9 to TRBJ1-2; 10 bases line up with TRBD1. The V segment lost 3 bases and the J segment 1 base; nucleotides outside the gene matches: 6. Per germline, CDR1 SGDLS and CDR2 YYNGEE. This CDR3 has 16 amino acids. In DNA form, the CDR3 reads TGTGCCAGCAGCGCCACCGGGACAGGGGATAACTATGGCTACACCTTC. Protein: CASSATGTGDNYGYTF.

This sequence joins TRBV7-8 and TRBJ2-2, with D perhaps TRBD2 (6 bases). V shed 4 bases and J shed 4 bases, with 7 bases lying between them. Germline CDR1 SGHVS, CDR2 FQNEAQ. There are 13 residues in the CDR3. The CDR3 protein is CASSWDSTGELFF. Here the CDR3 DNA reads TGTGCCAGCAGCTGGGACTCCACCGGGGAGCTGTTTTTT.

V gene TRBV13 combines with J gene TRBJ1-3, with 12 bases aligning to TRBD1. J was trimmed by 7 bases and V by 4 bases; bases with no gene match: 5. This CDR3 is 15 amino acids long. CDR1 and CDR2 (germline): PRHDT, FYEKMQ (reference sequence). The DNA for the CDR3 is TGTGCCAGCAGCTCTTGGGACAGGGGGCACAACACCATATATTTT. The encoded protein is CASSSWDRGHNTIYF.

The V and J genes are TRBV13 and TRBJ2-1; 8 bases match TRBD2. CDR1 is PRHDT, CDR2 FYEKMQ, per germline (reference sequence). This CDR3 spans 14 amino acids. J was trimmed by 3 bases and V by 6 bases; bases with no gene match: 4. The CDR3 spells CASRAGASYNEQFF. Written as DNA, the CDR3 is TGTGCCAGCAGAGCGGGGGCCAGCTACAATGAGCAGTTCTTC. The full variable domain, rest sourced from reference TRBV13 and TRBJ2-1, is AAGVIQSPRHLIKEKRETATLKCYPIPRHDTVYWYQQGPGQDPQFLISFYEKMQSDKGSIPDRFSAQQFSDYHSELNMSSLELGDSALYFCASRAGASYNEQFFGPGTRLTVL.

The CDR3 nucleotides read TGTGCCAGCAGCCAAGCAATTTCGCAAGCCCCGAACACTGAAGCTTTCTTT. Protein sequence: CASSQAISQAPNTEAFF. This rearrangement joins TRBV14 to TRBJ1-1; D not resolved. The CDR3 extends over 17 amino acids. V dropped 1 base and J dropped 1 base, with 16 bases sitting between them. Per the germline V gene, CDR1 is SGHDN and CDR2 is FVKESK.

The chain recombines TRBV6-9 with TRBJ2-7, with 7 positions matching TRBD1. Germline values: CDR1 MNHGY, CDR2 SVAAGI. J was trimmed by 3 bases and V by 2 bases; bases with no gene match: 13. This CDR3 is 17 amino acids long. The CDR3 region is CASSYELRDSGLYEQYF. In nucleotides, the CDR3 is TGTGCCAGCAGTTATGAACTCCGGGACAGCGGTCTCTACGAGCAGTACTTC.

This chain links TRBV5-1 with TRBJ2-1, with TRBD1 matching over 8 bases. The CDR3 has 14 residues. The V and J ends lost 4 bases and 6 bases, in that order; junction bases with no gene match: 6. Germline CDR1 SGHRS, CDR2 YFSETQ. CDR3 in DNA: TGCGCCAGCAGCGGAGGACAGGGTGCCAATGAGCAGTTCTTC. Protein sequence: CASSGGQGANEQFF.